What follows is one TCR beta chain and its context. Its specificity is not known. These donors were members of the approximately 120-subject validation cohort, a group separate from the roughly 670-subject first cohort. The data were taken from a study of cytomegalovirus exposure and HLA in healthy donors. Across the whole study: The approximately 120 validation repertoires, a later analysis reported, used the same platform as the roughly 650 repertoires from the first cohort.

Only in-frame clones appear in the TCRdb table, and some are missing; sequencing was by immunoSEQ multiplex PCR. The data show a few hundred thousand clones, with 88% seen just once and over 0.85% held by the top ten. The CDR3 contains 17 residues. The ends were cut back, 1 base at V and 2 bases at J, with 16 bases in the middle. Germline CDR1 is LGHNA and CDR2 is YSLEER. Regarding the study as a whole: Clusters of TCRs from the first cohort tended to co-occur in the approximately 130 validation repertoires (as a later analysis found). Most TCR sequences were uncommon, yet certain public TCRs appeared in many donors.

The clonotype was recovered from a young woman in good health and CMV-seronegative. The J gene is TRBJ2-3, the V gene TRBV4-3, with D tentatively TRBD1 (6 bases). The sample was PBMCs. The CDR3 here is CASSQVQRGNPTDTQYF. The CDR3 coding sequence is TGCGCCAGCAGCCAAGTTCAAAGGGGGAACCCCACAGATACGCAGTATTTT.